The 8 T cell receptor beta chains presented below share a single source sample, sequenced in a study of neurological immune-mediated disorders. Via MiXCR, TCRdb re-called the 5' RACE reads, giving one row per CDR3 protein. The sample gives more than 30,000 distinct CDR3 sequences, approximately 4.2% of which show up once; around 23% is in the top ten. The source material was PBMCs. The receptors come from a man between 18 and 35 years old in good health.

Many counts were recorded for this clonotype. The chain employs TRBV12-3 or TRBV12-4 and TRBJ2-7; either TRBD1 or TRBD2 may fit D (5 bases each). There are 15 residues in the CDR3. The V end was cut by 3 bases, the J end by 7 bases, with 19 bases between. CDR3 residues: CASSFWGRGEREQYF. The DNA of the CDR3 is TGTGCCAGCAGTTTCTGGGGACGAGGGGAAAGGGAGCAGTACTTC.

This clonotype was counted ten times or more. The chain links TRBV6-5 to TRBJ2-3; possible D gene TRBD1, 6 bases. V was clipped by 0 bases and J by 5 bases, with 9 bases between them. The CDR3 spans 14 residues. Germline CDR1 reads MNHEY; CDR2 reads SVGAGI. CDR3 region: CASSYSTGLDTQYF. In DNA, the CDR3 is TGTGCCAGCAGTTACTCGACAGGACTAGATACGCAGTATTTT.

This clonotype was observed many times. The chain employs TRBV20-1 and TRBJ2-1; 9 bases fit TRBD1. The CDR3 runs 15 residues. J was trimmed by 8 bases and V by 3 bases; bases with no gene match: 11. Germline CDR1 reads DFQATT; CDR2 reads SNEGSKA (reference sequence). CDR3 sequence: CSASLGVTGGDEQFF. In nucleotides, the CDR3 is TGCAGTGCTAGCTTAGGAGTCACAGGGGGCGATGAGCAGTTCTTC.

Many counts were recorded for this clonotype. J is TRBJ2-1 and V is TRBV20-1, with D uncertain. Germline lookup yields CDR1 DFQATT and CDR2 SNEGSKA (reference sequence). Trimming stripped 2 bases from V and 2 bases from J, with 10 bases between. The CDR3 covers 14 residues. CDR3 sequence (DNA): TGCAGTGCTAGACGCAGGCGAGCCTACAATGAGCAGTTCTTC. Amino acids: CSARRRRAYNEQFF.

In its sample, this clonotype was seen many times. The V gene is TRBV7-3, the J gene TRBJ2-6, with D maybe TRBD1 (5 bases). Germline V gene data show CDR1 as SGHTA and CDR2 as FQGTGA. This CDR3 region has 17 residues. V was clipped by 3 bases and J by 0 bases, with 12 bases between them. Here the CDR3 reads CASSFQGLSSGANVLTF. The CDR3 DNA reads as TGTGCCAGCAGCTTCCAGGGCCTGAGCTCTGGGGCCAACGTCCTGACTTTC.

This clonotype was seen at least ten times. The chain is built from TRBV12-3 or TRBV12-4 and TRBJ1-5, with TRBD1 matching over 8 bases. V was clipped by 4 bases and J by 3 bases; unmatched bases: 2. The CDR3 contains 14 residues. This CDR3 is CASSWTGNNQPQHF. The CDR3 DNA reads as TGTGCCAGCAGTTGGACAGGGAACAATCAGCCCCAGCATTTT.

This clonotype was recorded at least ten times. The chain's CDR3 is CASSLGGTDEQYF. The CDR3 bases are TGTGCCAGCAGCTTAGGCGGGACAGACGAGCAGTACTTC. The V and J genes are TRBV11-3 and TRBJ2-7, with TRBD1 as a possible D gene (7 bases). The V gene lost 1 base and the J gene lost 5 bases, with 9 bases spanning the gap. The germline V gene encodes CDR1 SGHNT and CDR2 YENEEA. The CDR3 is 13 residues long. Supplemented by reference TRBV11-3 and TRBJ2-7, the full variable domain reads EAGVVQSPRYKIIEKKQPVAFWCNPISGHNTLYWYLQNLGQGPELLIRYENEEAVDDSQLPKDRFSAERLKGVDSTLKIQPAELGDSAVYLCASSLGGTDEQYFGPGTRLTVT.

This clonotype was recorded many times. The chain links TRBV20-1 to TRBJ1-3; possibly TRBD1 for D (5 bases). This CDR3 contains 17 residues. CDR1 is DFQATT, CDR2 SNEGSKA, per germline (reference sequence). Trimming left V 3 bases short and J 0 bases short, with 18 bases between. The CDR3 sequence: CSASGSGDPSSGNTIYF. CDR3 DNA: TGCAGTGCTAGTGGGTCGGGGGACCCCAGCTCTGGAAACACCATATATTTT.